Listed here is a single TCR beta chain. The repertoire was sequenced with immunoSEQ multiplex PCR; TCRdb's copy has only in-frame clones and lacks some. In the table there are 190,000 or so clones, roughly 90% of which are singletons. The data originate from a study of blood T cell repertoires in COVID-19. Participant ages covered about 18 to 100 years across about 22 US areas. Researchers sorted participants into cohorts using their self-reported clinical history. It was within 2 weeks before study entry that exposed participants met a COVID-19 case. Trimming stripped 7 bases from V and 5 bases from J, with 8 bases between. CDR1 is LNHDA, CDR2 SQIVND, per germline (reference sequence). CDR3 size: 11 residues.

The chain has TRBV19 and TRBJ2-5; D is unclear. The receptor comes from a woman aged 30 to 39 who had been exposed to COVID-19. The source material was PBMCs or T cells enriched from blood (not recorded which). CDR3 bases: TGTGCCAGTACCGATCGGGAGACCCAGTACTTC. It specifies CASTDRETQYF. Looking up the rest from reference TRBV19 and TRBJ2-5 gives the full variable domain: DGGITQSPKYLFRKEGQNVTLSCEQNLNHDAMYWYRQDPGQGLRLIYYSQIVNDFQKGDIAEGYSVSREKKESFPLTVTSAQKNPTAFYLCASTDRETQYFGPGTRLLVL.